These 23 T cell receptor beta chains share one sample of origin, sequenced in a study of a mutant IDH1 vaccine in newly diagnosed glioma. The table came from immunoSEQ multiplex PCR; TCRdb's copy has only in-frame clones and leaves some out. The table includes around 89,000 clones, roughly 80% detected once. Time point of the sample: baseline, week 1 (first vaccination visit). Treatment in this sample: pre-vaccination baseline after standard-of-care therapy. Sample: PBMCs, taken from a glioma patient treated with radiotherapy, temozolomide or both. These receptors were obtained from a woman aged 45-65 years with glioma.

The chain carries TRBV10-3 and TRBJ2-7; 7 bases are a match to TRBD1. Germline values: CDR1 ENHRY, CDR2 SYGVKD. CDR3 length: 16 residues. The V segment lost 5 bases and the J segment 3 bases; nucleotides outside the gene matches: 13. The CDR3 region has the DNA TGTGCCATCAGTTACCTCCGGGACAGAAATATCTACGAGCAGTACTTC. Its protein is CAISYLRDRNIYEQYF.

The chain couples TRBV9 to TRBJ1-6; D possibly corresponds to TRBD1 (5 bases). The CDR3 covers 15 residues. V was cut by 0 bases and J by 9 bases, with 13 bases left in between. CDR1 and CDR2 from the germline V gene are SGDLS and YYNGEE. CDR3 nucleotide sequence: TGTGCCAGCAGCGTAGCGGGGGATGGTGGTTCACCCCTCCACTTT. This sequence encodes CASSVAGDGGSPLHF.

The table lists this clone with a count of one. The CDR3 is CASSPNTRSYEQYF. The CDR3 bases are TGTGCCAGCTCACCCAATACCCGCTCCTACGAGCAGTACTTC. The V gene is TRBV18, the J gene TRBJ2-7; D call uncertain. Trimming removed 3 bases at V and 0 bases at J, with 9 bases between. The CDR3 extends over 14 amino acids. The V gene's germline CDR1 is KGHSH and CDR2 LQKENI.

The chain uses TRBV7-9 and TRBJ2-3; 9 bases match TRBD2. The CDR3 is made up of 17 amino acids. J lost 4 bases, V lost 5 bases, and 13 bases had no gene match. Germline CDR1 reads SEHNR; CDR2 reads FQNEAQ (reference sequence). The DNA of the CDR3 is TGTGCCAGCAGCACGTGGGTCTCCGGGACTAGCCCAGATACGCAGTATTTT. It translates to CASSTWVSGTSPDTQYF.

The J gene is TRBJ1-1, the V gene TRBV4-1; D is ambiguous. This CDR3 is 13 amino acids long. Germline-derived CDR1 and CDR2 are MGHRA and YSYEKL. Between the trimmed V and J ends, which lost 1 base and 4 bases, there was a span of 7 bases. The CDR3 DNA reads TGCGCCAGCAGCCAAGGTAGGCGCACTGAAGCTTTCTTT. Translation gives CASSQGRRTEAFF.

CDR3 residues: CASLGYRAEAFF. CDR3 bases: TGTGCCAGCCTAGGGTACAGGGCGGAAGCTTTCTTT. The chain carries TRBV7-9 and TRBJ1-1; the D gene is possibly TRBD1 (6 bases). The V end was cut by 8 bases, the J end by 8 bases, with 15 bases between. The CDR3 is made up of 12 amino acids. Germline V CDR1 and CDR2: SEHNR, FQNEAQ (reference sequence).

The DNA of the CDR3 is TGTGCCAGCAGTGAATTAGGGTTGGGGACTGAAGCTTTCTTT. This encodes CASSELGLGTEAFF. The V gene is TRBV6-1, the J gene TRBJ1-1; D not resolved. V was shortened by 2 bases and J by 5 bases, with 12 bases between the two germline ends. The CDR3 contains 14 residues. Germline V gene data show CDR1 as MNHNS and CDR2 as SASEGT.

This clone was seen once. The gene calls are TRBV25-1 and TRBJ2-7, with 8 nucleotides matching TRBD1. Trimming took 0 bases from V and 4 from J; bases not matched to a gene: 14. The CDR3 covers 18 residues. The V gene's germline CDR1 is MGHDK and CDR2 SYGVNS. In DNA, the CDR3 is TGTGCCAGCAGTGAATATCCCTCCGGAGCAGGGGGCATGTACGAGCAGTACTTC. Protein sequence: CASSEYPSGAGGMYEQYF.

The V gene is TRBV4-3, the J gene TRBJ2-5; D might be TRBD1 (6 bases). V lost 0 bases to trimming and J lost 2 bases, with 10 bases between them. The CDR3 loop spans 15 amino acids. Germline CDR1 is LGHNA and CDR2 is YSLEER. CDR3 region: CASSQEGTGQETQYF. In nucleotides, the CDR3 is TGCGCCAGCAGCCAAGAAGGAACAGGGCAAGAGACCCAGTACTTC.

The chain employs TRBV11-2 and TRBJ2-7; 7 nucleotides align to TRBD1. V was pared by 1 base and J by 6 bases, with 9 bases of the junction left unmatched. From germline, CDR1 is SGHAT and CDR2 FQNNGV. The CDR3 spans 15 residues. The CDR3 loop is CASSLARTGFLEQYF. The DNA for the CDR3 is TGTGCCAGCAGCTTAGCTCGGACAGGATTTCTCGAGCAGTACTTC.

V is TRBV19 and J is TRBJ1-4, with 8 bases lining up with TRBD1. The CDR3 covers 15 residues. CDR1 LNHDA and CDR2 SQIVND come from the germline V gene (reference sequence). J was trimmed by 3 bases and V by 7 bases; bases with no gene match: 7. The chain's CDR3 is CASISGQAANEKLFF. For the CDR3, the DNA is TGTGCCAGTATATCGGGACAGGCGGCTAATGAAAAACTGTTTTTT.

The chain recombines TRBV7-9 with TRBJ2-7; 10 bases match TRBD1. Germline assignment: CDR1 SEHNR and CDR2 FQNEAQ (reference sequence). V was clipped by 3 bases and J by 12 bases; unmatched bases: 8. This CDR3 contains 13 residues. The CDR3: CASSFMGQGYWYF. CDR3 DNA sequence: TGTGCCAGCAGCTTTATGGGACAGGGGTACTGGTACTTC.

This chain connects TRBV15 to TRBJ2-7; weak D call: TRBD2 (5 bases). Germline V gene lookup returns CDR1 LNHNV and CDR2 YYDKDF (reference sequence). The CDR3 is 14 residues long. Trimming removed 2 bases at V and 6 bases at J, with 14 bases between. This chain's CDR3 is CATSRTQLVSEQYF. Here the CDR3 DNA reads TGTGCCACCAGCAGAACCCAACTAGTCTCCGAGCAGTACTTC.

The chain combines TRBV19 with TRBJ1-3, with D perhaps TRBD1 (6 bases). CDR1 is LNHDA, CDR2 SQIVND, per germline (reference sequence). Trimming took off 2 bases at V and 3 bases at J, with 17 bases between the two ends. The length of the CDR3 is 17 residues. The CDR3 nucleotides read TGTGCCAGTAGTATATCCCCCTCGGGGGCGAGTGGAAACACCATATATTTT. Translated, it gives CASSISPSGASGNTIYF.

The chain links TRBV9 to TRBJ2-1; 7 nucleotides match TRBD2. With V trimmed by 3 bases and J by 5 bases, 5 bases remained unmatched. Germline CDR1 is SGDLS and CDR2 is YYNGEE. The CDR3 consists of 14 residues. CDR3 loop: CASSGPGGNNEQFF. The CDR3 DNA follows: TGTGCCAGCAGCGGACCGGGGGGAAACAATGAGCAGTTCTTC.

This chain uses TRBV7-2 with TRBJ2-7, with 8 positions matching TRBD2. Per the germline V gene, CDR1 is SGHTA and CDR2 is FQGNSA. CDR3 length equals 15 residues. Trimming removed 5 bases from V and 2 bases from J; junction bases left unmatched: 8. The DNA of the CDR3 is TGTGCCAGCAGCACAGCCGTCGGGGGGGCCTACGAGCAGTACTTC. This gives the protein CASSTAVGGAYEQYF. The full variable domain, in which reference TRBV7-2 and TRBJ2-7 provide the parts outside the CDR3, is GAGVSQSPSNKVTEKGKDVELRCDPISGHTALYWYRQSLGQGLEFLIYFQGNSAPDKSGLPSDRFSAERTGGSVSTLTIQRTQQEDSAVYLCASSTAVGGAYEQYFGPGTRLTVT.

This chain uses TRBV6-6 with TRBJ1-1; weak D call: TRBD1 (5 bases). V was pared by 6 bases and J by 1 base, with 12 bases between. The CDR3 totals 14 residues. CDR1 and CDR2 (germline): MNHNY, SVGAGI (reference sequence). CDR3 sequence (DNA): TGTGCCAGCAGGGACACGCCGGCGAACACTGAAGCTTTCTTT. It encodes CASRDTPANTEAFF.

DNA for the CDR3: TGCGCCAGCAGCACGAGACGGAAGAACACCGGGGAGCTGTTTTTT. It is translated as CASSTRRKNTGELFF. V gene TRBV5-1 combines with J gene TRBJ2-2; unclear D gene. Germline V gives CDR1 SGHRS, CDR2 YFSETQ. This CDR3 is 15 amino acids long. Trimming shortened V by 4 bases and J by 1 base, and 11 bases separated the two germline ends.

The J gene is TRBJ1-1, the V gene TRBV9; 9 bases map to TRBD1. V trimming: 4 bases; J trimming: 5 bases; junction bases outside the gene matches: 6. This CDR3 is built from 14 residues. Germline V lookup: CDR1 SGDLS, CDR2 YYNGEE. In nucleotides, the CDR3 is TGTGCCAGCAGCTCTGGACAGGGGCTTACTGAAGCTTTCTTT. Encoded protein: CASSSGQGLTEAFF.

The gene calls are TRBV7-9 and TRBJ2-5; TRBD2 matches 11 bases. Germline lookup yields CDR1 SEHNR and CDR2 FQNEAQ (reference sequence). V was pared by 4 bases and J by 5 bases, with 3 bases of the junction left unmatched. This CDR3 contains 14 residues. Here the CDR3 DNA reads TGTGCCAGCAGCTGGACTAGCGGGTTGGAGACCCAGTACTTC. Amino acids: CASSWTSGLETQYF.

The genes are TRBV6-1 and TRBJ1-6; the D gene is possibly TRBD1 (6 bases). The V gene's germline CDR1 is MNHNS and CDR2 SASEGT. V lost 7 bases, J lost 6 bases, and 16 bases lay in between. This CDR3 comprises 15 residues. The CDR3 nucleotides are TGTGCCAGCAACAGGGAGGGTCCTGGTAATTCACCCCTCCACTTT. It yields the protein CASNREGPGNSPLHF.

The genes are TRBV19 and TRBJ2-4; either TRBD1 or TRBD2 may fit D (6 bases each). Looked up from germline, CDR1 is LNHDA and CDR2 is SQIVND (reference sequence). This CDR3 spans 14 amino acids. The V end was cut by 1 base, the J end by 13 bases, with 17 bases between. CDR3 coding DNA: TGTGCCAGTAGTATAGGACCCTCTGGAGGGGGGCAGTACTTC. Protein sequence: CASSIGPSGGGQYF.

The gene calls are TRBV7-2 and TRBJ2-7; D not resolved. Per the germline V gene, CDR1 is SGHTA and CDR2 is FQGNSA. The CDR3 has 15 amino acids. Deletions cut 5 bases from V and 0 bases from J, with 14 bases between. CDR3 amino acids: CASSLMGLSSYEQYF. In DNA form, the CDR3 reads TGTGCCAGCAGCCTCATGGGCCTCAGCTCCTACGAGCAGTACTTC. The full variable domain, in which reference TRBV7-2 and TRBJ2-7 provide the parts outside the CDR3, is GAGVSQSPSNKVTEKGKDVELRCDPISGHTALYWYRQSLGQGLEFLIYFQGNSAPDKSGLPSDRFSAERTGGSVSTLTIQRTQQEDSAVYLCASSLMGLSSYEQYFGPGTRLTVT.